The following is a TCR beta chain sequence with its context. Antigen unknown. The sample is drawn from a study of cytomegalovirus exposure and HLA in healthy donors. Study-wide findings and caveats: Presence/absence analyses took donor sequencing depth as roughly uniform. Later work found that TCR association rates differed between HLA loci; DRB1 had the most and HLA-C the fewest.

After removal of 2 bases from V and 1 base from J, the junction contained 8 bases not matched to a gene. The CDR3 totals 20 residues. The germline CDR1 and CDR2 sequences are LGHNA and YSLEER. PCR involved 60 Vbeta and 13 Jbeta primers. Method: immunoSEQ multiplex PCR; TCRdb's copy keeps in-frame clones and lacks some. Here the sample spans 150,000 to 200,000 clones, roughly 87% being singletons. The rearrangement uses TRBV4-3 and TRBJ2-1, with 16 positions matching TRBD2. The source is a girl under three years old in good health and CMV-seronegative. Source material: PBMCs. CDR3 region: CASSQPKGTSGRGSYNEQFF. The DNA of the CDR3 is TGCGCCAGCAGCCAACCCAAGGGGACTAGCGGGAGGGGGTCCTACAATGAGCAGTTCTTC.